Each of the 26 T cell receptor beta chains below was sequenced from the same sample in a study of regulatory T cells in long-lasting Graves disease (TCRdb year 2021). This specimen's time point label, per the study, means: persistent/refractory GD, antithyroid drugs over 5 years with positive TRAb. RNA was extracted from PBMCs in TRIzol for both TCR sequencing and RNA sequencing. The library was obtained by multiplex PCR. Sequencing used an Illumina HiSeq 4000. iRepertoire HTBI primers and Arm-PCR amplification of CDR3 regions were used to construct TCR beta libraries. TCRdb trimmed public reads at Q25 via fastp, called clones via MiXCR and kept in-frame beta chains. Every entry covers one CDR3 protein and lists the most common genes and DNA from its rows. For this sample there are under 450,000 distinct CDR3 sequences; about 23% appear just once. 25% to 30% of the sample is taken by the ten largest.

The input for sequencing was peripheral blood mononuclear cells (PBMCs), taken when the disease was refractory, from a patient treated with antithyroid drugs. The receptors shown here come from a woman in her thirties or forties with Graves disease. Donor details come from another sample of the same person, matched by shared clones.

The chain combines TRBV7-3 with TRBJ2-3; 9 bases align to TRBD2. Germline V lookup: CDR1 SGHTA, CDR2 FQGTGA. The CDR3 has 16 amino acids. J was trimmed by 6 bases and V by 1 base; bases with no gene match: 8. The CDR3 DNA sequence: TGTGCCAGCAGCTTAAGGGGACTAGCCTCAGTGGATACGCAGTATTTT. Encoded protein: CASSLRGLASVDTQYF. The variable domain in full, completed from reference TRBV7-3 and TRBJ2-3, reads GAGVSQTPSNKVTEKGKYVELRCDPISGHTALYWYRQSLGQGPEFLIYFQGTGAADDSGLPNDRFFAVRPEGSVSTLKIQRTERGDSAVYLCASSLRGLASVDTQYFGPGTRLTVL.

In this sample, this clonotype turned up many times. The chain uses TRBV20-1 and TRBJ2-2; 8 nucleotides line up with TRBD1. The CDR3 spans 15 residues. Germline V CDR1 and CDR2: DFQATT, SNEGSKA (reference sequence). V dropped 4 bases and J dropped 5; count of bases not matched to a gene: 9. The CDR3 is CSAKKDRADTGELFF. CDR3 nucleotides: TGCAGTGCTAAAAAGGACAGGGCGGATACCGGGGAGCTGTTTTTT.

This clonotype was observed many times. The DNA of the CDR3 is TGTGCCAGCAGTTACTCCCGACTAGCGGGAGATAACACCGGGGAGCTGTTTTTT. Translated, it gives CASSYSRLAGDNTGELFF. J is TRBJ2-2 and V is TRBV6-2 or TRBV6-3, with 12 nucleotides matching TRBD2. This CDR3 comprises 18 residues. CDR1 is MNHEY and CDR2 is SVGEGT in the germline V gene. Unmatched junction bases numbered 4, after V lost 0 bases and J lost 2 bases.

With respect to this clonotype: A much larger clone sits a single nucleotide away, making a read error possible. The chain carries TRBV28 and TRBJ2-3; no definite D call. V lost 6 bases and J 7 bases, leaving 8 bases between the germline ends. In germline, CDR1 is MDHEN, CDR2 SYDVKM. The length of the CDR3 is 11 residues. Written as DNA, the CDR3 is TGTGCCAGCAGCACTGGAAATACGCAGTATTTT. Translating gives CASSTGNTQYF.

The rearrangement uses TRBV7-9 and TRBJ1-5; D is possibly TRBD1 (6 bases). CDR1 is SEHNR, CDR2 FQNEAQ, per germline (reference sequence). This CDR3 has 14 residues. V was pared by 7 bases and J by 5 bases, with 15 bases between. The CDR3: CASTQQGDHQPQHF. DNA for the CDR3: TGTGCCAGCACCCAACAGGGAGACCATCAGCCCCAGCATTTT.

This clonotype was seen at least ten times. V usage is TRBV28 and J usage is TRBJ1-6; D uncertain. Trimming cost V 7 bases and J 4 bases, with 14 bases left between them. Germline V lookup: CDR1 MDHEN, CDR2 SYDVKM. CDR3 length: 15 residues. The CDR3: CASKFSAAYNSPLHF. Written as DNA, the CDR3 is TGTGCCAGCAAGTTTTCAGCCGCATATAATTCACCCCTCCACTTT.

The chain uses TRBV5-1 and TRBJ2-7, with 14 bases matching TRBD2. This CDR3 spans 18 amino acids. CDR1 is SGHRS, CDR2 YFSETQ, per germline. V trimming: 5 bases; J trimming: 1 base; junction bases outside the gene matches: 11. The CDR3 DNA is TGCGCCAGCAGACCGGGGGGGACTAGCGGGAGCCTTTCCTACGAGCAGTACTTC. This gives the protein CASRPGGTSGSLSYEQYF.

The CDR3 reads CASSQAHREWKTQYF. CDR3 bases: TGTGCCAGCAGCCAGGCACACAGGGAATGGAAGACCCAGTACTTC. The rearrangement joins TRBV4-2 to TRBJ2-5; tentative D call: TRBD1 (6 bases). Germline CDR1 LGHNA, CDR2 YNFKEQ. Between the trimmed V and J ends, which lost 3 bases and 6 bases, there was a span of 17 bases. There are 15 residues in the CDR3.

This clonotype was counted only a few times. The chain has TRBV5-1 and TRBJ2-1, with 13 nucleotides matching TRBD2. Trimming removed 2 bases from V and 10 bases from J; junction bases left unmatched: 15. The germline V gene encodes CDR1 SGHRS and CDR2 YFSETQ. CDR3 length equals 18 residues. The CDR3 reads CASSFASGLAGVVVEQFF. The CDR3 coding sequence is TGCGCCAGCAGCTTCGCCTCAGGACTAGCGGGAGTGGTAGTCGAGCAGTTCTTC. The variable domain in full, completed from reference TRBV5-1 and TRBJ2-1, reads KAGVTQTPRYLIKTRGQQVTLSCSPISGHRSVSWYQQTPGQGLQFLFEYFSETQRNKGNFPGRFSGRQFSNSRSEMNVSTLELGDSALYLCASSFASGLAGVVVEQFFGPGTRLTVL.

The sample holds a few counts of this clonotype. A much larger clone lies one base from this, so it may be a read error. CDR3 nucleotides: TGTGCCAGCAGTGGACAGCGGGTCGAGCAGTACTTC. It is translated as CASSGQRVEQYF. The chain has TRBV2 and TRBJ2-7; D is possibly TRBD2 (6 bases). Looked up from germline, CDR1 is SNHLY and CDR2 is FYNNEI. The ends were cut back, 4 bases at V and 6 bases at J, with 10 bases in the middle. This CDR3 is 12 amino acids long.

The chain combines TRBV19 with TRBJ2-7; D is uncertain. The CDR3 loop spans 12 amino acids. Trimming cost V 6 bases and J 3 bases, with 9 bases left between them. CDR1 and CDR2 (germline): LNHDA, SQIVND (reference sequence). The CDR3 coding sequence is TGTGCCAGTAGCGGGCCTCTCTACGAGCAGTACTTC. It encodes CASSGPLYEQYF. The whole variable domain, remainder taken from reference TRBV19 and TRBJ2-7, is DGGITQSPKYLFRKEGQNVTLSCEQNLNHDAMYWYRQDPGQGLRLIYYSQIVNDFQKGDIAEGYSVSREKKESFPLTVTSAQKNPTAFYLCASSGPLYEQYFGPGTRLTVT.

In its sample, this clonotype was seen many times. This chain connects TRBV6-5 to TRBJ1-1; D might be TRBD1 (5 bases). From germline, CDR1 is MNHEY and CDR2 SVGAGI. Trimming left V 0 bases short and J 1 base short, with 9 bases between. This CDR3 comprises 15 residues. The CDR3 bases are TGTGCCAGCAGTTACTCCGGGACGGCGAACACTGAAGCTTTCTTT. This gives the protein CASSYSGTANTEAFF.

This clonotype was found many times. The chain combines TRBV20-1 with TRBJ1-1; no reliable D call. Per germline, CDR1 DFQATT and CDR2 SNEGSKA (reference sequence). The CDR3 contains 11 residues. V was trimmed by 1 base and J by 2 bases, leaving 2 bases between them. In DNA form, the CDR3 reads TGCAGTGCTAGAGGAAACACTGAAGCTTTCTTT. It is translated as CSARGNTEAFF.

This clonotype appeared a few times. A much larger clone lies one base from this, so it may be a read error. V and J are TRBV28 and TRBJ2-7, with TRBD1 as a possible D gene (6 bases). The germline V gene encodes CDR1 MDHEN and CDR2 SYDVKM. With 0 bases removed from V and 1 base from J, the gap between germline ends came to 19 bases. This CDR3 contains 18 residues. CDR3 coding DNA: TGTGCCAGCAGTTTATGTGACCTCTCAGGACAGAATTCCTACGAGCAGTACTTC. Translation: CASSLCDLSGQNSYEQYF. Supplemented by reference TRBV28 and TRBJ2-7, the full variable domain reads DVKVTQSSRYLVKRTGEKVFLECVQDMDHENMFWYRQDPGLGLRLIYFSYDVKMKEKGDIPEGYSVSREKKERFSLILESASTNQTSMYLCASSLCDLSGQNSYEQYFGPGTRLTVT.

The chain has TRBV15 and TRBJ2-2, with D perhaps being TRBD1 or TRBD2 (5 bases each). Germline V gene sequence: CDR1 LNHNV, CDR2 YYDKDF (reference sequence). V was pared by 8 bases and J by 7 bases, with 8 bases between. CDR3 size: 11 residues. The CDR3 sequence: CATGGGGELFF. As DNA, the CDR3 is TGTGCCACCGGTGGGGGCGGGGAGCTGTTTTTT.

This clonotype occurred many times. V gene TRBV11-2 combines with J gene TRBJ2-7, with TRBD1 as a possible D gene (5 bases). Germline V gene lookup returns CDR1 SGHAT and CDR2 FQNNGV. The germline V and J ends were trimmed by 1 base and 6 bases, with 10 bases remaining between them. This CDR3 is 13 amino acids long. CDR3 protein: CASSLAGSAEQYF. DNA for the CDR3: TGTGCCAGCAGCTTAGCAGGGTCTGCCGAGCAGTACTTC.

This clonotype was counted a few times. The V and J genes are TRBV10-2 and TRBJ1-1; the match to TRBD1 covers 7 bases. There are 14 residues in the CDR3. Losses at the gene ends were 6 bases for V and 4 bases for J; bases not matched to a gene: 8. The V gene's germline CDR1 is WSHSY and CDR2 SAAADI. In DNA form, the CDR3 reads TGCGCCAGCAGAGACACAGGGGACGGCACTGAAGCTTTCTTT. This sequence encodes CASRDTGDGTEAFF.

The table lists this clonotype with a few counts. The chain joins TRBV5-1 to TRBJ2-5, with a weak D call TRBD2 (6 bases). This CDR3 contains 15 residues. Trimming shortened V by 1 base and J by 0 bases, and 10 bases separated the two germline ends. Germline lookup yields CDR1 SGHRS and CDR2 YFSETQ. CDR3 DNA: TGCGCCAGCAGCTTGCGGGGGACTGACCAAGAGACCCAGTACTTC. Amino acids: CASSLRGTDQETQYF. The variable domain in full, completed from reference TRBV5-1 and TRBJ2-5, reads KAGVTQTPRYLIKTRGQQVTLSCSPISGHRSVSWYQQTPGQGLQFLFEYFSETQRNKGNFPGRFSGRQFSNSRSEMNVSTLELGDSALYLCASSLRGTDQETQYFGPGTRLLVL.

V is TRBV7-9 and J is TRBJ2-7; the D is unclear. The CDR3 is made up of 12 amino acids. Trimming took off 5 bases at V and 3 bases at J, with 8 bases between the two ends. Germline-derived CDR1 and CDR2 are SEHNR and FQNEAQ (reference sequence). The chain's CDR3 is CASSQTLYEQYF. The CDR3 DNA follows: TGTGCCAGCAGCCAGACACTCTACGAGCAGTACTTC.

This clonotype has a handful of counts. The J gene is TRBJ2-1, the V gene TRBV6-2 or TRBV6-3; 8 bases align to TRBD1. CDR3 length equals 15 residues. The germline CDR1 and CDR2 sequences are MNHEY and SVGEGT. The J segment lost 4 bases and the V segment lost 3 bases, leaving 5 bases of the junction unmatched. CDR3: CASSYTGGRYNEQFF. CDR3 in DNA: TGTGCCAGCAGTTATACAGGGGGGCGATACAATGAGCAGTTCTTC.

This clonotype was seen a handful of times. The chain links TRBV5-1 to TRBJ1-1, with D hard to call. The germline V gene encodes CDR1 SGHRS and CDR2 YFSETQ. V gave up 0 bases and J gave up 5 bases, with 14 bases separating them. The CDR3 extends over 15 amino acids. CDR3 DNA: TGCGCCAGCAGCTTGGAAGTTTCGGGTTCGACTGAAGCTTTCTTT. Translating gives CASSLEVSGSTEAFF.

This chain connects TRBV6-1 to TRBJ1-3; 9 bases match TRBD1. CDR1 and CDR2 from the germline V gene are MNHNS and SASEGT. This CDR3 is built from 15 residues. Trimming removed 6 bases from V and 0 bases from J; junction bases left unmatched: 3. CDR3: CASRKTGGSGNTIYF. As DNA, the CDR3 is TGTGCCAGCAGGAAGACAGGGGGCTCTGGAAACACCATATATTTT.

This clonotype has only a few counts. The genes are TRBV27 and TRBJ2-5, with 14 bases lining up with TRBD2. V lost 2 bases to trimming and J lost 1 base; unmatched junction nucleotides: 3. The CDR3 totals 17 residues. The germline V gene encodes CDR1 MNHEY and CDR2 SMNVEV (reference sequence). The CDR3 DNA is TGTGCCAGCAGTTTACATGGACTAGCGGGGGGCCAAGAGACCCAGTACTTC. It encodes CASSLHGLAGGQETQYF.

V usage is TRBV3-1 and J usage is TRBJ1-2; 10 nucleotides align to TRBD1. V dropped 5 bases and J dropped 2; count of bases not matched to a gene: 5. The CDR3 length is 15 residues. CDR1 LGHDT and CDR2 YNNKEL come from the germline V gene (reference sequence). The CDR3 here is CASSYSTGGNYGYTF. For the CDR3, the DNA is TGTGCCAGCAGCTATTCGACAGGGGGCAACTATGGCTACACCTTC.

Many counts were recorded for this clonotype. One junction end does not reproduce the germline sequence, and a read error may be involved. The CDR3 DNA follows: TGTGCCAGCAGCTTAGCGCCAGGCTCCCACGAGCAGTACTTC. This gives the protein CASSLAPGSHEQYF. The rearrangement links TRBV7-2 to TRBJ2-7, with D unclear. The CDR3 is made up of 14 amino acids. Germline CDR1 is SGHTA and CDR2 is FQGNSA.

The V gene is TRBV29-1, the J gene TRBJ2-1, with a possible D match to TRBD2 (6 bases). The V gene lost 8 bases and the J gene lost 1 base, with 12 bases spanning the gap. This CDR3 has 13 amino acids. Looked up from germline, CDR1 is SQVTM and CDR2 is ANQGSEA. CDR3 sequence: CSIAVYSYNEQFF. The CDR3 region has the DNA TGCAGCATAGCGGTGTATTCCTACAATGAGCAGTTCTTC.